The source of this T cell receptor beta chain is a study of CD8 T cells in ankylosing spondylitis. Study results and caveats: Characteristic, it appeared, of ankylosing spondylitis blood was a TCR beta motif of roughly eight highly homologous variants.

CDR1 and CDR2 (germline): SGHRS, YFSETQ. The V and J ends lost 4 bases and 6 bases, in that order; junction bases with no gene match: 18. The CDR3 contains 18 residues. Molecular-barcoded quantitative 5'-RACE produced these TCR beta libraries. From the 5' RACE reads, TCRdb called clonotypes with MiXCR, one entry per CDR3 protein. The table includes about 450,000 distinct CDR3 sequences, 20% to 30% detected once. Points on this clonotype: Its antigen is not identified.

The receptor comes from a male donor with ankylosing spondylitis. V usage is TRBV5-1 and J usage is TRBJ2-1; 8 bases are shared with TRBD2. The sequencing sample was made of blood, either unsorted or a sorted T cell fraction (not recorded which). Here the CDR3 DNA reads TGCGCCAGCAGCCCCTGGCTATCGGGAGGGCTCCTTAGCAATGAGCAGTTCTTC. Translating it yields CASSPWLSGGLLSNEQFF.